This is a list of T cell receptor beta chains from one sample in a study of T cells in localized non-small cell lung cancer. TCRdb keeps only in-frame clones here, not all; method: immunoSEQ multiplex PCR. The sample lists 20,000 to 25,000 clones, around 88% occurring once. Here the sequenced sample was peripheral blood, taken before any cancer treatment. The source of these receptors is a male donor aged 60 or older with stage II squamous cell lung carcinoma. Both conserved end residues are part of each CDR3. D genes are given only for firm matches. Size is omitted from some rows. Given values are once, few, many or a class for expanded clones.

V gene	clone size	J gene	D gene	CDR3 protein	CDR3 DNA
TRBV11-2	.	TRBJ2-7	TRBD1	CASTGTAYEQYF	TGTGCCAGCACCGGGACAGCCTACGAGCAGTACTTC
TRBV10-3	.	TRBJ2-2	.	CAISESRDTGELFF	TGTGCCATCAGTGAGTCTCGAGACACCGGGGAGCTGTTTTTT
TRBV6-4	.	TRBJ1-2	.	CASSDSRGGNYGYTF	TGTGCCAGCAGTGACTCGAGGGGTGGGAACTATGGCTACACCTTC
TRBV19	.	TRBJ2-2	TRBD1	CATNGGQGTGELFF	TGTGCCACCAATGGGGGACAGGGCACCGGGGAGCTGTTTTTT
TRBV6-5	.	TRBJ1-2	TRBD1	CASSRGQGSGYTF	TGTGCCAGCAGCCGCGGACAGGGGAGCGGCTACACCTTC
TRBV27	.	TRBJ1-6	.	CASSLGQDNSPLHF	TGTGCCAGCAGTTTAGGCCAGGATAATTCACCCCTCCACTTT
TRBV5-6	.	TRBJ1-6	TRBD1	CASSYDRGSGSPLHF	TGTGCCAGCAGCTATGACAGGGGTTCAGGATCACCCCTCCACTTT
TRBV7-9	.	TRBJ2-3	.	CASSSMGDTQYF	TGTGCCAGCAGCTCTATGGGTGATACGCAGTATTTT
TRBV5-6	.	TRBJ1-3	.	CASSFRGTRSTSGNTIYF	TGTGCCAGCAGCTTCAGGGGCACCAGGTCGACATCTGGAAACACCATATATTTT
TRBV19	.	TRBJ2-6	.	CASSTRGTGANVLTF	TGTGCCAGTAGTACCAGGGGAACTGGGGCCAACGTCCTGACTTTC
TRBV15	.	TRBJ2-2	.	CATSSVTWGSGELFF	TGTGCCACCAGCAGCGTCACCTGGGGGTCCGGGGAGCTGTTTTTT
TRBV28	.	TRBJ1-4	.	CASRSAAATNEKLFF	TGTGCCAGCAGATCAGCGGCTGCAACTAATGAAAAACTGTTTTTT
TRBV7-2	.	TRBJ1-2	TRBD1	CASSPAGQGLYTF	TGTGCCAGCAGCCCCGCGGGACAGGGACTCTACACCTTC
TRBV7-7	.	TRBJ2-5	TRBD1	CASSQDRVGGRETQYF	TGTGCTAGCAGCCAAGACAGGGTAGGAGGAAGAGAGACCCAGTACTTC
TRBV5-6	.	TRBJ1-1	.	CASSLPGGMNTEAFF	TGTGCCAGCAGCTTGCCGGGAGGAATGAACACTGAAGCTTTCTTT
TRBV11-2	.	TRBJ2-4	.	CASSFALASNIQYF	TGTGCCAGCAGCTTTGCCCTAGCCTCAAACATTCAGTACTTC
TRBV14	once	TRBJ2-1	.	CASSHGEDFYNEQFF	TGTGCCAGCAGTCACGGGGAGGACTTCTACAATGAGCAGTTCTTC
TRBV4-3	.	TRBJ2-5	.	CASSQEMRLETQYF	TGCGCCAGCAGCCAAGAAATGAGGTTAGAGACCCAGTACTTC
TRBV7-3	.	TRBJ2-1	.	CASSQPGNEQFF	TGTGCCAGCAGCCAGCCGGGGAATGAGCAGTTCTTC
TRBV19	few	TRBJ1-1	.	CASSIGVGTEAFF	TGTGCCAGTAGTATAGGTGTGGGCACTGAAGCTTTCTTT
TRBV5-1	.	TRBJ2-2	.	CASSGGQQSNTGELFF	TGCGCCAGCAGTGGAGGACAGCAATCGAACACCGGGGAGCTGTTTTTT
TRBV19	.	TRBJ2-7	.	CASTPPGQTYEQYF	TGTGCCAGTACCCCCCCCGGACAGACCTACGAGCAGTACTTC
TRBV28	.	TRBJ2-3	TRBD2	CASSSTSGRAGKDTQYF	TGTGCCAGCAGTTCCACTAGCGGGAGGGCCGGAAAAGATACGCAGTATTTT
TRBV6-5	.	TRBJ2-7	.	CASSLTRNSYEQYF	TGTGCCAGCAGCCTGACTAGAAACTCCTACGAGCAGTACTTC
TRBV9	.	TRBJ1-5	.	CASSVGGYDQPQHF	TGTGCCAGCAGCGTAGGGGGATATGATCAGCCCCAGCATTTT
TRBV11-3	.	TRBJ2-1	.	CASSSARTSSYNEQFF	TGTGCCAGCAGCTCGGCCAGGACCTCCTCCTACAATGAGCAGTTCTTC
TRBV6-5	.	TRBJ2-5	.	CASTGSLEETQYF	TGTGCCAGCACCGGCAGTCTTGAAGAGACCCAGTACTTC
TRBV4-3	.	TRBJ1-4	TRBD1	CASSQDATGSEKLFF	TGCGCCAGCAGCCAAGATGCGACAGGGAGCGAAAAACTGTTTTTT
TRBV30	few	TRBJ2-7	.	CAWSVLGHEQYF	TGTGCCTGGAGTGTACTAGGTCACGAGCAGTACTTC
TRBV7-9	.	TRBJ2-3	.	CASSFQGSTDTQYF	TGTGCCAGCAGCTTCCAGGGGTCGACAGATACGCAGTATTTT
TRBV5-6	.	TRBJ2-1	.	CASSGTPYNEQFF	TGTGCCAGCAGCGGCACTCCGTACAATGAGCAGTTCTTC
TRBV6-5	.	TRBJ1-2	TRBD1	CASSSPGQGYTF	TGTGCCAGCAGTTCACCGGGACAGGGATACACCTTC
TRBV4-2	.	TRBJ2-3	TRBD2	CASSQSAGLATDTQYF	TGTGCCAGCAGCCAATCCGCCGGACTAGCGACAGATACGCAGTATTTT
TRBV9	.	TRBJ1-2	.	CASSVAAQSYGYTF	TGTGCCAGCAGCGTAGCTGCACAGAGCTATGGCTACACCTTC
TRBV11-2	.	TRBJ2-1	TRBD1	CASSRRGPYNEQFF	TGTGCCAGCAGCCGCAGGGGGCCGTACAATGAGCAGTTCTTC
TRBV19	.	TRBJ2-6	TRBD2	CASSKTSGGATGANVLTF	TGTGCCAGTAGTAAAACTAGCGGGGGGGCCACTGGGGCCAACGTCCTGACTTTC
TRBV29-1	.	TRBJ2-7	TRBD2	CSVSGLAVSSYEQYF	TGCAGCGTGTCGGGACTAGCGGTAAGCTCCTACGAGCAGTACTTC